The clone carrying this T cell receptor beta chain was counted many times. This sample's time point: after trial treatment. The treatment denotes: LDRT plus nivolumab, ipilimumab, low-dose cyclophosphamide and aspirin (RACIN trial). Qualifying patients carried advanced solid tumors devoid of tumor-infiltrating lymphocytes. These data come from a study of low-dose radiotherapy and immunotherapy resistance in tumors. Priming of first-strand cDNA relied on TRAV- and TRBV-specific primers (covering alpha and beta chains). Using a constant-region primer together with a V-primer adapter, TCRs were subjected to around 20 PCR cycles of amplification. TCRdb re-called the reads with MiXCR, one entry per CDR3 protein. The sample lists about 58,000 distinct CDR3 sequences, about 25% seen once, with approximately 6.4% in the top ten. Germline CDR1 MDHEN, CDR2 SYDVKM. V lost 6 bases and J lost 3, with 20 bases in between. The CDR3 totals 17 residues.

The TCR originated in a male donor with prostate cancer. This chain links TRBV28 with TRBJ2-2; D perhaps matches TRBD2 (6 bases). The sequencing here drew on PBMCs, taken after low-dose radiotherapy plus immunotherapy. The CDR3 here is CASSPPKGTSYTGELFF. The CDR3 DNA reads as TGTGCCAGCAGCCCACCAAAAGGGACTTCATACACCGGGGAGCTGTTTTTT.